The clone carrying this TCR beta chain was seen a single time. The sample originates from a study of shared clonotypes between healthy human individuals. At the level of the study: With ages of 18 to 49, the donors were a couple of women and a few men.

V shed 1 base and J 4 bases; nucleotides not matched to a gene: 11. The CDR3 is 18 residues long. The germline V gene encodes CDR1 PRHDT and CDR2 FYEKMQ (reference sequence). Cells designated naive CD8 were CD45RO-negative and were positively selected for CCR7, with terminally differentiated effector memory CD45RA+ cells excluded. TCRdb's copy holds only in-frame clones and misses some; the assay was immunoSEQ multiplex PCR. The sample contains about 2 million clones, roughly 94% of which appear only once. The rearrangement joins TRBV13 to TRBJ2-1, with 9 bases fitting TRBD2. This clonotype was sampled from a man aged 18 to 30 in good health. The source material was naive CD8+ T cells sorted from blood. In nucleotides, the CDR3 is TGTGCCAGCAGCTTAGAGAGTTGGGTAGCGGGGGAGTACAATGAGCAGTTCTTC. Its protein product is CASSLESWVAGEYNEQFF.